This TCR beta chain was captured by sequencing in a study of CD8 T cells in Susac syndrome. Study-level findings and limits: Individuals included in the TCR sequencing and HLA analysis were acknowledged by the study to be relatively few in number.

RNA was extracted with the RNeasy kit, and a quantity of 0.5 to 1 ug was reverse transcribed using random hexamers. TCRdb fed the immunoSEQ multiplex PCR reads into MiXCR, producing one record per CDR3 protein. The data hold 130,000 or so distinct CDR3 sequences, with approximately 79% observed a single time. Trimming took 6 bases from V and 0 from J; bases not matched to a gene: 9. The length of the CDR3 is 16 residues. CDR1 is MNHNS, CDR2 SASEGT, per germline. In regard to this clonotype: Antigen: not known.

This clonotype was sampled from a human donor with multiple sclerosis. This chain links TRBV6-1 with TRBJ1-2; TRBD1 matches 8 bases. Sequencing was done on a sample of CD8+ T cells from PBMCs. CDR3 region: CASSPTGVSANYGYTF. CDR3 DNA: TGTGCCAGCAGCCCGACAGGGGTGTCGGCTAACTATGGCTACACCTTC.